Below, 17 T cell receptor beta chains from the same sample are listed, as sequenced in a study of tumor-infiltrating lymphocytes in oesophageal squamous cell carcinoma. Each CDR3 protein gets one entry after TCRdb re-called the PCR reads with MiXCR. The sample has 23,000 or so distinct CDR3 sequences; more than 30% are singletons. Material: esophageal tumor tissue. These receptors were collected from a male donor with esophageal squamous cell carcinoma.

Note on this clonotype: A read error may account for a junction end that differs from germline. V and J are TRBV5-3 and TRBJ2-1, with D maybe TRBD1 (5 bases). TRBV5-3 is identified as an open reading frame with a role that is uncertain. This CDR3 spans 13 amino acids. This CDR3 reads CASSLKGIDGQFF. CDR3 coding DNA: TGTGCCAGCAGCTTGAAGGGGATCGATGGGCAGTTCTTC.

This clonotype was counted between two and nine times. This chain joins TRBV7-2 and TRBJ2-1; D could derive from TRBD1 or TRBD2 (6 bases each). The V end was cut by 2 bases, the J end by 1 base, with 12 bases between. CDR3 length: 16 amino acids. Looked up from germline, CDR1 is SGHTA and CDR2 is FQGNSA. The CDR3, as DNA: TGTGCCAGCAGCTTAAACGCGGGGACATCCTACAATGAGCAGTTCTTC. It encodes CASSLNAGTSYNEQFF.

This clonotype showed up many times. J is TRBJ1-5 and V is TRBV6-1, with 9 bases aligning to TRBD1. Germline assignment: CDR1 MNHNS and CDR2 SASEGT. The CDR3 consists of 12 residues. V shed 8 bases and J 7 bases; nucleotides not matched to a gene: 3. The chain's CDR3 is CASGTGRQPQHF. Here the CDR3 DNA reads TGTGCCAGCGGGACAGGGCGGCAGCCCCAGCATTTT.

The chain employs TRBV7-2 and TRBJ2-3, with D maybe TRBD1 (6 bases). V lost 3 bases and J 2 bases, leaving 9 bases between the germline ends. The V gene's germline CDR1 is SGHTA and CDR2 FQGNSA. The CDR3 has 14 residues. The CDR3 region has the DNA TGTGCCAGCAGCTTCCGGGACAACACAGATACGCAGTATTTT. Translating it yields CASSFRDNTDTQYF.

This clonotype was seen only a few times. This chain uses TRBV2 with TRBJ1-2; D possibly corresponds to TRBD1 (6 bases). CDR1 and CDR2 (germline): SNHLY, FYNNEI. This CDR3 has 14 residues. V was shortened by 3 bases and J by 5 bases, with 13 bases between the two germline ends. CDR3 DNA: TGTGCCAGCAGTGACCTGGGGGCGCGGTATGGCTACACCTTC. Amino acids: CASSDLGARYGYTF.

As for this clonotype: No DNA is shown, since the ends of the CDR3 on it are uncertain; the CDR3 is the one TCRdb lists. The V call is TRBV7-2, the J call TRBJ2-3; the table's D gene call, TRBD2, was not cross checked with the DNA. The CDR3 is 24 residues long, ends included. Germline CDR1 SGHTA, CDR2 FQGNSA. The CDR3 loop is CASSLDGTSGYEQYFGPGTDTQYF.

This clonotype is deemed medium-sized. The V gene is TRBV7-3, the J gene TRBJ2-3; a possible D gene is TRBD2 (6 bases). This CDR3 has 15 residues. The V and J ends lost 4 bases and 4 bases respectively, with 15 bases between them. Germline lookup yields CDR1 SGHTA and CDR2 FQGTGA. The chain's CDR3 is CASSSTGGIADTQYF. The CDR3 DNA reads TGTGCCAGCAGCTCGACCGGGGGTATTGCAGATACGCAGTATTTT.

The chain is built from TRBV7-3 and TRBJ2-3; D is unclear. TRBJ2-1 explains the end of the DNA better; the J call may be wrong. CDR3 length: 12 residues. CDR1 is SGHTA, CDR2 FQGTGA, per germline. This CDR3 reads CASSYGWDEQFF. The CDR3 nucleotides are TGTGCCAGCAGCTACGGTTGGGATGAGCAGTTCTTC.

A remark on this clonotype: One end of the junction does not line up with germline, which may come from a read error. The chain combines TRBV6-5 with TRBJ2-1; 8 nucleotides line up with TRBD1. In germline, CDR1 is MNHEY, CDR2 SVGAGI. This CDR3 is 15 amino acids long. Here the CDR3 reads CASEAQGANNSPLHF. The CDR3 bases are TGTGCCAGCGAGGCCCAGGGGGCGAATAATTCACCCCTCCACTTC.

This clonotype was observed at least ten times. The rearrangement uses TRBV11-2 and TRBJ2-7; TRBD2 matches 9 bases. The CDR3 spans 16 residues. Germline CDR1 and CDR2: SGHAT and FQNNGV. Trimming at V came to 1 base and at J to 0 bases, leaving 4 bases not matched to a gene. CDR3 bases: TGTGCCAGCAGCTTAGGACCTAGCGGGGACTCCTACGAGCAGTACTTC. Protein product: CASSLGPSGDSYEQYF.

As to this clonotype: With a much larger clone just one base away, this may be a read error. The rearrangement uses TRBV4-2 and TRBJ2-1, with 12 bases matching TRBD1. The J call may be wrong; the DNA end is better matched by TRBJ2-7. The CDR3 runs to 17 residues. Germline V lookup: CDR1 LGHNA, CDR2 YNFKEQ. CDR3 sequence: CASSQDNGTGGAYEQYF. The CDR3 region has the DNA TGTGCCAGCAGCCAAGATAACGGGACAGGGGGCGCCTACGAGCAGTACTTC.

This clonotype showed up just a few times. V usage is TRBV7-8 and J usage is TRBJ2-3; a weak D match, TRBD1 (5 bases). V was trimmed by 6 bases and J by 5 bases, leaving 21 bases between them. This CDR3 comprises 16 residues. Germline-derived CDR1 and CDR2 are SGHVS and FQNEAQ. DNA of the CDR3: TGTGCCAGCAGTTTTCAGGGTTCCAAAATTATAGATACGCAGTATTTT. Translating gives CASSFQGSKIIDTQYF.

A word on this clonotype: This CDR3 fails to terminate in the conserved phenylalanine or tryptophan, so it likely reflects a read error. No DNA is shown, since the ends of the CDR3 on it are uncertain; the CDR3 is the one TCRdb lists. The chain recombines TRBV28 with TRBJ2-7; the tabulated D call, TRBD2, remains unverified against the DNA. Inclusive of both ends, the CDR3 amounts to 17 amino acids. Germline V gene sequence: CDR1 MDHEN, CDR2 SYDVKM. CDR3 sequence: CASSLDVEGGYGYTFGS.

This clonotype was seen at least ten times. Mismatch with germline at one junction end may stem from a read error. V is TRBV10-1 and J is TRBJ2-1, with a tentative D call TRBD2 (5 bases). This CDR3 is 12 amino acids long. Germline CDR1 WNHNN, CDR2 SYGVQD (reference sequence). CDR3 residues: CASSESGPPGSF. The CDR3 bases are TGCGCCAGCAGTGAGTCGGGCCCTCCGGGATCCTTC.

CDR3 sequence: CASSSGRSYNEQFF. The CDR3 DNA follows: TGTGCCAGCAGCTCCGGGAGGTCCTACAATGAGCAGTTCTTC. The J gene is TRBJ2-1, the V gene TRBV7-4, with 7 bases lining up with TRBD2. The germline CDR1 and CDR2 sequences are SGHVT and SQSDAQ. With V trimmed by 4 bases and J by 1 base, 1 base remained unmatched. The CDR3 is 14 residues long.

This clonotype showed up just a few times. A read error is possible here, since a much larger clone lies one base away. The V call is TRBV28, the J call TRBJ2-5; tentative D call: TRBD2 (6 bases). The assigned J gene may be wrong: the sequence end matches TRBJ2-1 better. The CDR3 sequence is 15 residues long. Germline V gives CDR1 MDHEN, CDR2 SYDVKM. The CDR3, as DNA: TGTGCCAGCAGTGTAACAGCGGGTTCCTTCTACGAGCAGTTCTTC. It yields the protein CASSVTAGSFYEQFF.

There are many counts of this clonotype. J is TRBJ2-3 and V is TRBV5-1, with 8 bases lining up with TRBD2. Trimming cost V 3 bases and J 4 bases; bases outside gene matches: 10. The CDR3 length is 16 residues. CDR1 is SGHRS and CDR2 is YFSETQ in the germline V gene. The CDR3 DNA is TGCGCCAGCAGCTCAAGCGGGAGCGGAGCGTCAGATACGCAGTATTTT. It codes for CASSSSGSGASDTQYF.